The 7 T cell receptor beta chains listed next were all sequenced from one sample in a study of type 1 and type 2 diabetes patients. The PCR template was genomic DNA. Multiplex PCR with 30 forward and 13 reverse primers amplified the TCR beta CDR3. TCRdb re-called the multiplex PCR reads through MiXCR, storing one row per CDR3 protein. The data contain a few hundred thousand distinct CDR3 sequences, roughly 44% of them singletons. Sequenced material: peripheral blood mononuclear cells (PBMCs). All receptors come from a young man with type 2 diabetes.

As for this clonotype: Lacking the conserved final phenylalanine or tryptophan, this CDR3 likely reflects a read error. CDR3 protein: CASSYIDNEQFS. The CDR3 DNA follows: TGTGCCAGCAGCTACATTGACAATGAGCAGTTCTCC. The chain combines TRBV3-1 with TRBJ2-5; D gene unclear. The J call is uncertain, as TRBJ2-1 better fits the DNA end. The V gene's germline CDR1 is LGHDT and CDR2 YNNKEL (reference sequence). This CDR3 region has 12 residues.

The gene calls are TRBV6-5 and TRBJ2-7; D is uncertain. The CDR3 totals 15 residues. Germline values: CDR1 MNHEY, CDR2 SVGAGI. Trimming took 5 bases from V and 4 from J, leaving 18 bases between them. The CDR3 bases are TGTGCCAGCAGTCCCCAGGACCGCAACTCTTACGAGCAGTACTTC. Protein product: CASSPQDRNSYEQYF.

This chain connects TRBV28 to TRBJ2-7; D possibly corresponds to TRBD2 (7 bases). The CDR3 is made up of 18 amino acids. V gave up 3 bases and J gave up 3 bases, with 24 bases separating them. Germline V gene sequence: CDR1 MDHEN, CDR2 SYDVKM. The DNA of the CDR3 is TGTGCCAGCAGTTTCTCAAGGGGGAGCGGGGAGGGGAACTACGAGCAGTACTTC. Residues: CASSFSRGSGEGNYEQYF.

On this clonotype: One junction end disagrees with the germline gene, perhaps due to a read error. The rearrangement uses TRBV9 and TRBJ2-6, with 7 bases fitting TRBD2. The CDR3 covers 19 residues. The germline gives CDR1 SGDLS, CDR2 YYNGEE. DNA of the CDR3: TGCGCCAGCAGCGTAAGTACGGGAGGAGGGGCCCCTGGGGCCAACGTCCTGACTTTC. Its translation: CASSVSTGGGAPGANVLTF.

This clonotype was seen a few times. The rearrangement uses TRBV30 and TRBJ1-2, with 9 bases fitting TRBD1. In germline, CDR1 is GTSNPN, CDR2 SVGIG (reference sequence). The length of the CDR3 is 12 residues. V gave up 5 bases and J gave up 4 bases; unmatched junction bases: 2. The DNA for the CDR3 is TGTGCCTGGGACAGGGGGGTCTATGGCTACACCTTC. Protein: CAWDRGVYGYTF.

CDR3 coding DNA: TGTGCCAGCAGTTACTCCCTGCCGGGACAGGGGGGAACTTGGGGCTACACCTTC. Protein product: CASSYSLPGQGGTWGYTF. The rearrangement joins TRBV6-5 to TRBJ1-2, with 11 bases fitting TRBD1. Germline CDR1 MNHEY, CDR2 SVGAGI. The junction had 14 bases not matched to a gene; V was cut back by 0 bases and J by 8 bases. The length of the CDR3 is 18 residues.

CDR3 sequence: CAWRSSGGRGYTF. CDR3 in DNA: TGTGCCTGGAGGTCGTCAGGGGGCCGTGGCTACACCTTC. The V and J genes are TRBV30 and TRBJ1-2, with TRBD1 identical over 8 bases. CDR3 length: 13 residues. In germline, CDR1 is GTSNPN, CDR2 SVGIG (reference sequence). Trimming at V came to 3 bases and at J to 7 bases, leaving 7 bases not matched to a gene.